This is a list of T cell receptor beta chains from one sample in a study of cytomegalovirus exposure and HLA in healthy donors. Here immunoSEQ multiplex PCR was the method, and the copy in TCRdb shows in-frame clones only, minus some. The profile shows approximately 110,000 clones, approximately 15% of them singletons. What was sequenced was PBMCs. Receptor source: a woman between 18 and 29 years old in good health and CMV-seronegative. Each CDR3 is given with its conserved first and last residue. D genes are given only for firm matches. Some rows have no size entry. The others give once, few or many, or a class for an expanded clone.

>TRBD1|TRBJ2-7|TRBV7-2|-
CASSLAGTGSYEQYF
TGTGCCAGCAGCTTAGCAGGGACAGGGAGCTACGAGCAGTACTTC
>-|TRBJ1-4|TRBV5-1|-
CASSLKRRDEKLFF
TGCGCCAGCAGCTTGAAACGGAGGGATGAAAAACTGTTTTTT
>-|TRBJ2-1|TRBV4-3|-
CASSQVWGDEQFF
TGCGCCAGCAGCCAAGTTTGGGGGGATGAGCAGTTCTTC
>-|TRBJ2-7|TRBV7-8|-
CASSPPGVGSYEQYF
TGTGCCAGCAGCCCTCCGGGAGTCGGCTCCTACGAGCAGTACTTC
>TRBD1|TRBJ1-1|TRBV7-9|few
CASSPGQWNTEAFF
TGTGCCAGCAGCCCGGGACAGTGGAACACTGAAGCTTTCTTT
>TRBD2|TRBJ2-3|TRBV11-3|few
CASSLPTSGGADTQYF
TGTGCCAGCAGCTTGCCGACTAGCGGGGGTGCAGATACGCAGTATTTT
>TRBD2|TRBJ2-7|TRBV7-8|-
CASSLRREPYEQYF
TGTGCCAGCAGCTTAAGGCGGGAGCCCTACGAGCAGTACTTC
>-|TRBJ1-5|TRBV6-1|-
CASSDRLDQPQHF
TGTGCCAGCAGTGATAGATTGGATCAGCCCCAGCATTTT
>-|TRBJ1-2|TRBV30|-
CASLDSSYGYTF
TGTGCCTCCTTGGACAGTTCCTATGGCTACACCTTC
>-|TRBJ1-5|TRBV7-2|few
CASSRAPQGPGQPQHF
TGTGCCAGCAGCCGAGCACCACAGGGACCGGGGCAGCCCCAGCATTTT
>-|TRBJ2-7|TRBV6-5|-
CASSYSAGLSYEQYF
TGTGCCAGCAGTTACTCGGCAGGGCTAAGCTACGAGCAGTACTTC
>TRBD1|TRBJ2-6|TRBV27|few
CASSSDRVAGANVLTF
TGTGCCAGCAGTTCCGACAGGGTGGCTGGGGCCAACGTCCTGACTTTC
>-|TRBJ2-7|TRBV27|few
CASSLRQNNYEQYF
TGTGCCAGCAGTCTGCGACAGAATAACTACGAGCAGTACTTC
>-|TRBJ1-1|TRBV6-7|few
CASSTPDRNTEAFF
TGTGCCAGCAGTACCCCGGACAGGAACACTGAAGCTTTCTTT
>TRBD2|TRBJ2-3|TRBV28|few
CASSLRGRTDTQYF
TGTGCCAGCAGTTTGCGCGGGAGAACAGATACGCAGTATTTT
>TRBD1|TRBJ2-1|TRBV7-6|few
CASSLRTGPYNEQFF
TGTGCCAGCAGCTTAAGGACAGGGCCTTACAATGAGCAGTTCTTC
>TRBD2|TRBJ2-3|TRBV19|-
CASSSRSGTSNHF
TGTGCCAGTAGTAGCAGATCCGGGACTAGCAACCATTTT
>-|TRBJ1-5|TRBV4-2|few
CASSQDLGGLQHF
TGTGCCAGCAGCCAAGATCTCGGGGGGCTCCAGCATTTT
>-|TRBJ2-7|TRBV7-8|-
CASRAQFSSYEQYF
TGTGCCAGCAGGGCACAGTTTAGCTCCTACGAGCAGTACTTC
>-|TRBJ1-1|TRBV28|-
CASVRREAFF
TGTGCAAGCGTAAGGCGGGAAGCTTTCTTT
>TRBD1|TRBJ1-4|TRBV4-3|few
CASSPLGTGPEKLFF
TGCGCCAGCAGCCCTCTCGGGACAGGGCCCGAAAAACTGTTTTTT
>-|TRBJ2-3|TRBV7-3|few
CASSLVGLTDTQYF
TGTGCCAGCAGCCTCGTGGGCCTCACAGATACGCAGTATTTT
>-|TRBJ2-2|TRBV2|few
CASLRGDSAGELFF
TGTGCCAGCCTCAGGGGGGATAGTGCCGGGGAGCTGTTTTTT
>TRBD2|TRBJ2-2|TRBV6-5|-
CASIQRREGPGELFF
TGTGCCAGCATTCAACGGCGGGAGGGCCCCGGGGAGCTGTTTTTT
>TRBD1|TRBJ1-5|TRBV19|few
CASTHDQGGQPQHF
TGTGCCAGTACCCACGATCAGGGGGGTCAGCCCCAGCATTTT
>-|TRBJ2-5|TRBV28|-
CASSSLQGSKETQYF
TGTGCCAGCAGTTCACTACAGGGTTCTAAAGAGACCCAGTACTTC
>-|TRBJ1-1|TRBV30|-
CAWSAGGMNTEAFF
TGTGCCTGGAGTGCGGGCGGGATGAACACTGAAGCTTTCTTT
>TRBD1|TRBJ2-1|TRBV29-1|few
CSVEDRGPSSEQFF
TGCAGCGTTGAAGACAGGGGGCCCTCAAGTGAGCAGTTCTTC
>TRBD1|TRBJ1-1|TRBV7-9|few
CASSSSSGQGFYTEAFF
TGTGCCAGCAGCTCATCATCGGGACAGGGATTCTACACTGAAGCTTTCTTT
>TRBD1|TRBJ2-5|TRBV2|-
CASSEDRVQETQYF
TGTGCCAGCAGCGAGGACAGGGTTCAAGAGACCCAGTACTTC
>-|TRBJ2-2|TRBV19|-
CASSIDLSGRGRHTGELFF
TGTGCCAGTAGTATAGATCTCTCGGGCAGGGGAAGACACACCGGGGAGCTGTTTTTT
>-|TRBJ1-1|TRBV5-1|-
CASSLDTGGRTEAFF
TGCGCCAGCAGCTTGGATACGGGGGGCAGGACTGAAGCTTTCTTT
>TRBD1|TRBJ1-3|TRBV29-1|-
CSVELHRGLKYGNTIYF
TGCAGCGTTGAATTACACAGGGGGCTTAAATATGGAAACACCATATATTTT
>-|TRBJ1-6|TRBV14|-
CASSPRQYNSPLHF
TGTGCCAGCAGCCCCCGACAGTATAATTCACCCCTCCACTTT
>TRBD2|TRBJ2-7|TRBV2|few
CASRNTSGSSYEQYF
TGTGCCAGCAGAAACACTAGCGGGAGCTCCTACGAGCAGTACTTC
>-|TRBJ1-1|TRBV2|few
CASTKQGNTEAFF
TGTGCCAGCACCAAACAGGGGAACACTGAAGCTTTCTTT
>TRBD1|TRBJ1-1|TRBV9|-
CASSPPDRGRVFF
TGTGCCAGCAGCCCACCCGACAGGGGGAGAGTTTTCTTT
>TRBD1|TRBJ2-2|TRBV10-3|-
CAIRRDRGDTGELFF
TGTGCCATCAGAAGGGACAGGGGAGACACCGGGGAGCTGTTTTTT
>TRBD1|TRBJ1-2|TRBV6-1|few
CASIDRGRGYTF
TGTGCCAGCATAGACAGGGGGCGTGGCTACACCTTC
>-|TRBJ1-1|TRBV19|-
CASSSTGSTEAFF
TGTGCCAGTAGTAGTACAGGGTCCACTGAAGCTTTCTTT
>-|TRBJ2-7|TRBV27|-
CASALDKGAYEQYF
TGTGCCAGCGCATTGGACAAGGGGGCCTACGAGCAGTACTTC
>-|TRBJ2-3|TRBV7-7|few
CASSLNGGTDTQYF
TGTGCTAGCAGCTTGAACGGGGGCACAGATACGCAGTATTTT
>TRBD1|TRBJ1-2|TRBV10-3|few
CAALSGQGAWGYTF
TGTGCCGCACTATCGGGACAGGGGGCTTGGGGCTACACCTTC
>-|TRBJ1-5|TRBV4-1|few
CASSQQIGGPQHF
TGCGCCAGCAGCCAACAAATCGGCGGGCCCCAGCATTTT
>-|TRBJ2-5|TRBV5-6|few
CASSYRVETQYF
TGTGCCAGCAGCTACAGGGTAGAGACCCAGTACTTC
>-|TRBJ1-5|TRBV6-6|-
CASSYSEGGWQPQHF
TGTGCCAGCAGTTACTCTGAGGGAGGGTGGCAGCCCCAGCATTTT
>-|TRBJ1-1|TRBV14|-
CASSQDSRVSEAFF
TGTGCCAGCAGCCAAGATAGTCGCGTATCTGAAGCTTTCTTT
>TRBD1|TRBJ2-1|TRBV15|few
CATSRGPGGHNEQFF
TGTGCCACCAGCAGAGGACCAGGGGGCCACAATGAGCAGTTCTTC
>TRBD1|TRBJ1-1|TRBV29-1|few
CSANRGVGTEAFF
TGCAGCGCCAACAGGGGGGTAGGCACTGAAGCTTTCTTT
>-|TRBJ2-7|TRBV9|-
CASSVGRQPYEQYF
TGTGCCAGCAGCGTAGGGAGACAGCCTTACGAGCAGTACTTC
>TRBD2|TRBJ2-2|TRBV4-2|few
CASSLTGTSGARGELFF
TGTGCCAGCAGCCTTACCGGGACTAGCGGGGCCCGGGGGGAGCTGTTTTTT
>-|TRBJ2-1|TRBV6-5|few
CASSSWVGGNEQFF
TGTGCCAGCAGTTCCTGGGTGGGGGGCAATGAGCAGTTCTTC
>-|TRBJ2-3|TRBV7-8|-
CASSQEGDTQYF
TGTGCCAGCAGCCAAGAGGGTGATACGCAGTATTTT
>TRBD1|TRBJ2-1|TRBV9|-
CASSGPGTVSSYNEQFF
TGTGCCAGCAGCGGGCCCGGGACAGTGAGCTCCTACAATGAGCAGTTCTTC
>-|TRBJ2-7|TRBV5-6|-
CASRQLSRYEQYF
TGTGCCAGCAGACAACTCTCGAGGTACGAGCAGTACTTC